This entry describes one TCR beta chain. This clonotype was found once. It lacks a known antigen. Within one base of it there is no much larger clone, and no base qualities were kept. A single read is weak support. This sample is part of a study of vaccination and CD4 T cells after COVID-19 (dated by TCRdb to 2022 to 2024). Regarding the study in general: Every convalescent patient had a positive nasal swab PCR test for SARS-CoV-2, with mild disease in roughly 10 patients and severe disease in one. The convalescent cohort comprised six males and four females, including two Hispanic individuals, seven Caucasians, two Asians and one multiracial person. Two doses of either the Pfizer-BioNTech BNT162b2 vaccine (n=8) or the Moderna mRNA-1273 vaccine (n=2) were administered to participants. Post-COVID blood samples were collected from convalescent patients a median of approximately 93 days after diagnosis, with a range of about 35 to 180 days. Post-vaccine blood samples were obtained a median of about 70 days after the second vaccine dose, with a range of about 12 to 241 days. Overlapping spike peptide pools from SARS-CoV-2 and from the common cold coronaviruses HCoV-NL63, HCoV-OC43 and HCoV-229E were used as culture stimuli. Control cultures received a CEFX viral epitope pool as the positive control, an HIV-1 Nef peptide pool as the negative control, or no peptide. The spike-specific CD4+ TCR repertoire was compared before and after mRNA vaccination in 10 to 11 COVID-19 convalescent patients and a handful of infection-naive healthy vaccine recipients. Here is what the overall study found, with its caveats: Relatively few convalescent patients were included in the study, and early timepoints after natural infection were not analyzed. In convalescent patients, nearly all vaccine-specific clones (304 of 307) were found to be mono-reactive for SARS-CoV-2 spike rather than cross-reactive with common cold coronaviruses. Among convalescent patients, a median about 86% of the SARS-CoV-2-reactive clones seen after vaccination appeared only after vaccination, which suggests priming specific to the vaccine. Although the median number of SARS-CoV-2-reactive clonotypes went up from fewer than 25 after infection to 38 after vaccination, the increase was not significant.

The protocol used for the library was PCR. At the Johns Hopkins FTIC core, DNA from the cultured CD4+ T cells underwent TCR sequencing with the Oncomine TCR Beta short-read assay. Genomic DNA was extracted from the cultured CD4+ T cells with the QIAamp micro DNA kit. Oncomine TCR Beta libraries from cultured CD4+ T cells were pooled using unique dual indexes and sequenced on an Illumina iSeq 100. The paper's processing steps were these. Non-productive sequences were removed, and CDR3s that did not start with C, did not end with F or W, or were shorter than 7 amino acids were discarded. Antigen-specific clonotypes were identified using the MANAFEST web application through comparison of peptide-stimulated wells with reference and other culture wells. Positive clones required FDR below 0.05, an odds ratio above 5, and productive frequency above 0.1% in at least two of three replicate wells. Cross-reactive clonotypes were defined as significantly expanded in both SARS-CoV-2 spike wells and at least one common cold coronavirus spike condition. Levenshtein distances (stringdist) and unrooted phylogenetic trees (ape) in R version 3.6.1 were used to assess CDR3 homology. TCRdb redid the processing of the public reads, applying fastp at Q25 and MiXCR, and retained in-frame beta chains. Merged by CDR3 protein, the rows form single entries marked with the most common genes and DNA. The V and J calls come from TCRdb's annotation, not from the publication. The sample yields almost 20,000 distinct CDR3 sequences; approximately 45% were counted once. Of the sample, 4% to 4.5% is held by the ten largest clones.

At the junction V is shortened by 5 bases and J by 5 bases; bases outside the gene matches: 8. The germline V gene specifies SGHNT as CDR1 and YENEEA as CDR2. Including the terminal cysteine and phenylalanine, the CDR3 comprises 14 residues. The read is trimmed to its CDR3 DNA, 42 bases read in frame from base 1. This specimen's treatment or condition label, per the study, means: roughly 10-day PBMC culture with coronavirus spike peptide pools or control peptides (ViraFEST assay). The ViraFEST assay, used in the study, expanded antigen-specific T cells with peptide pools and then identified the expanded clonotypes through TCR sequencing. The convalescent patients' positive SARS-CoV-2 PCR tests were from March to December 2020, which was before the Alpha, Beta and Delta variants emerged in the United States. Each well held about 1.8 million PBMCs cultured with 9 to 10 ug/ml peptide pools in IMDM containing approximately 5% human AB serum and 7.5 to 10 IU/ml IL-2. On days 3 and 7, half of the culture medium was replaced with fresh IL-2-containing medium. Once the cells had been in culture for 9 to 10 days, the EasySep CD4+ T cell isolation kit was used to isolate CD4+ T cells by negative selection. Ficoll-Paque Plus gradient centrifugation was used to isolate PBMCs from whole blood, and the isolated PBMCs were then either used fresh or cryopreserved at -140C. In general, triplicate wells were set up for every culture condition.

The sequence derives from a human donor who had recovered from COVID-19. The sample consisted of CD4+ T cells from blood, cultured in vitro, taken before SARS-CoV-2 vaccination. The chain is made from TRBV11-3 and TRBJ2-5, with 7 bases aligning to TRBD2. The CDR3 loop reads CASSPVGSGETQYF. The DNA sequence is TGTGCCAGCAGCCCGGTGGGTAGCGGGGAGACCCAGTACTTC.